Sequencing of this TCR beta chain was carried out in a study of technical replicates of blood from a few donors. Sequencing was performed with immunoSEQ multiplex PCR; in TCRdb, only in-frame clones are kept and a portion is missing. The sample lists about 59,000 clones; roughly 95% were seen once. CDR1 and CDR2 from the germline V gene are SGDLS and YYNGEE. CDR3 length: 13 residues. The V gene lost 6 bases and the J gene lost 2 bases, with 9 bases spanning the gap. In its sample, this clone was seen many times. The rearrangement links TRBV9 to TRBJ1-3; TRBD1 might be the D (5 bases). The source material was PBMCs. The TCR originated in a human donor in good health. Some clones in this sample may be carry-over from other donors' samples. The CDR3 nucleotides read TGTGCCAGCAAAGCAGGGACTGGAAACACCATATATTTT. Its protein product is CASKAGTGNTIYF. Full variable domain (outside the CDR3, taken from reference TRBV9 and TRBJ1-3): DSGVTQTPKHLITATGQRVTLRCSPRSGDLSVYWYQQSLDQGLQFLIQYYNGEERAKGNILERFSAQQFPDLHSELNLSSLELGDSALYFCASKAGTGNTIYFGEGSWLTVV.